The entry below describes one T cell receptor beta chain. V gave up 5 bases and J gave up 9 bases; unmatched junction bases: 5. The V gene's germline CDR1 is MNHNS and CDR2 SASEGT. This CDR3 has 13 amino acids. The data are from a study of cytomegalovirus exposure and HLA in healthy donors. Use of 60 Vbeta and 13 Jbeta primers characterized the PCR. Repertoires were generated with immunoSEQ multiplex PCR, while TCRdb's copy carries only in-frame clones and drops some. This sample carries 95,000 to 120,000 clones, 70% to 85% of them seen once, and the ten largest clones take around 4.2%. The specimen was PBMCs. The sequence came from a woman between 40 and 50 years old in good health and CMV-seropositive. The J gene is TRBJ2-4, the V gene TRBV6-1; TRBD2 matches at 9 bases. The CDR3 is CASSPAGGVIQYF. The CDR3, as DNA: TGTGCCAGCAGTCCAGCGGGGGGAGTCATTCAGTACTTC.